These T cell receptor beta chains were read from a single sample in a study of blood T cells in healthy people across ages. Each CDR3 protein gets one entry after TCRdb re-called the 5' RACE reads with MiXCR. The data show about 1.8 million distinct CDR3 sequences, about 49% seen once. Sequenced material: blood. The receptors derive from a woman in her 40s in good health. Each CDR3 is given with its conserved first and last residue. D genes are given only for firm matches. Size is stated for part of the rows, as once, few or many counts, or as a class when the clone is expanded.

many | 14 | TRBD2 | TRBJ2-1 | TRBV5-1 | CASSLSGGAGEQFF | TGTGCCAGCAGTTTAAGCGGGGGGGCCGGTGAGCAGTTCTTC
few | 12 | NA | TRBJ2-1 | TRBV29-1 | CSVVTGYNEQFF | TGCAGCGTTGTGACTGGTTACAATGAGCAGTTCTTC
few | 16 | TRBD2 | TRBJ2-1 | TRBV28 | CASSLNLGKGGDEQFF | TGTGCCAGCAGTCTAAATCTTGGGAAGGGAGGGGATGAGCAGTTCTTC
NA | 11 | NA | TRBJ2-7 | TRBV7-9 | CASSADRQQYF | TGTGCCAGCAGCGCTGATCGACAGCAGTACTTC
NA | 14 | NA | TRBJ2-1 | TRBV4-3 | CASSQDRGIGEQFF | TGCGCCAGCAGCCAAGATCGGGGGATTGGTGAGCAGTTCTTC
NA | 13 | NA | TRBJ2-5 | TRBV2 | CASSGPEGETQYF | TGTGCCAGCAGCGGGCCAGAGGGAGAGACCCAGTACTTC
once | 19 | TRBD2 | TRBJ2-1 | TRBV12-3/TRBV12-4 | CASSFGRSGGAGVRSEQFF | TGTGCCAGCAGTTTTGGTCGTAGCGGGGGGGCTGGGGTGCGGAGTGAGCAGTTCTTC
NA | 15 | NA | TRBJ2-5 | TRBV6-6 | CASSYSNRGQETQYF | TGTGCCAGCAGTTACTCGAACCGGGGCCAAGAGACCCAGTACTTC
NA | 15 | NA | TRBJ1-5 | TRBV4-1 | CASNQFRAGNQPQHF | TGCGCCAGCAACCAATTCAGGGCGGGCAATCAGCCCCAGCATTTT
NA | 16 | TRBD2 | TRBJ2-7 | TRBV28 | CASSGPRTPRGDEQYF | TGTGCCAGCAGTGGACCTAGAACCCCTCGGGGGGACGAGCAGTACTTC
few | 13 | NA | TRBJ2-3 | TRBV7-2 | CASSPTWPDTQYF | TGTGCCAGCAGCCCCACCTGGCCGGATACGCAGTATTTT
NA | 17 | TRBD2 | TRBJ2-3 | TRBV20-1 | CSARDSMKRGGEDTQYF | TGCAGTGCTAGAGATTCGATGAAGCGGGGGGGTGAGGATACGCAGTATTTT
few | 15 | NA | TRBJ1-2 | TRBV4-3 | CASSQEDRLNYGYTF | TGCGCCAGCAGCCAAGAGGACCGACTTAACTATGGCTACACCTTC
once | 16 | TRBD2 | TRBJ2-1 | TRBV20-1 | CSASKVGGAKYNEQFF | TGCAGTGCTAGCAAGGTCGGGGGGGCCAAGTACAATGAGCAGTTCTTC
few | 14 | TRBD1 | TRBJ2-5 | TRBV29-1 | CSVGRDRGLETQYF | TGCAGCGTTGGGAGAGACAGGGGGCTAGAGACCCAGTACTTC
NA | 14 | NA | TRBJ2-3 | TRBV11-1 | CASSLAPRSPSQYF | TGTGCCAGCAGCTTAGCACCGCGGTCCCCATCGCAGTATTTT
few | 14 | TRBD1 | TRBJ1-6 | TRBV15 | CATREQGADSPLHF | TGTGCCACCAGAGAACAGGGGGCGGATTCACCCCTCCACTTT
few | 15 | TRBD1 | TRBJ2-7 | TRBV7-2 | CASSLPGTAGYEQYF | TGTGCCAGCAGCCTACCTGGGACAGCTGGGTACGAGCAGTACTTC
many | 13 | NA | TRBJ2-1 | TRBV7-2 | CASSGGSNNEQFF | TGTGCCAGCAGCGGCGGGTCAAACAATGAGCAGTTCTTC
many | 13 | NA | TRBJ1-5 | TRBV14 | CASSQGVNQPQHF | TGTGCCAGCAGCCAAGGGGTAAATCAGCCCCAGCATTTT
NA | 16 | TRBD2 | TRBJ2-1 | TRBV20-1 | CSARGSARGGRSEQFF | TGCAGTGCTAGAGGGTCGGCCCGGGGGGGCCGAAGTGAGCAGTTCTTC
NA | 15 | NA | TRBJ2-5 | TRBV11-2 | CASSPYIQGGETQYF | TGTGCCAGCAGCCCATACATCCAGGGAGGAGAGACCCAGTACTTC
few | 12 | NA | TRBJ2-3 | TRBV4-3 | CASSGGFGTQYF | TGCGCCAGCAGTGGGGGGTTCGGTACGCAGTATTTT
NA | 15 | NA | TRBJ2-3 | TRBV15 | CATSKDRGASDTQYF | TGTGCCACCAGCAAAGATCGGGGGGCCTCAGATACGCAGTATTTT
NA | 14 | NA | TRBJ2-5 | TRBV20-1 | CSARLGLGGETQYF | TGCAGTGCTAGGTTGGGGCTCGGTGGGGAGACCCAGTACTTC
NA | 15 | NA | TRBJ2-5 | TRBV6-2/TRBV6-3 | CASSYTGLPQGTQYF | TGTGCCAGCAGTTACACTGGACTACCGCAAGGGACCCAGTACTTC
NA | 16 | TRBD1 | TRBJ2-5 | TRBV5-1 | CASSSNGGRGRGEQYF | TGCGCCAGCAGCTCCAATGGTGGCAGGGGGCGAGGGGAGCAGTACTTC
few | 15 | TRBD1 | TRBJ2-1 | TRBV5-4 | CASSSEGQGWNEQFF | TGTGCCAGCAGCTCCGAGGGACAGGGGTGGAATGAGCAGTTCTTC
NA | 15 | TRBD1 | TRBJ2-7 | TRBV4-1 | CASSQEDRGVREQYF | TGCGCCAGCAGCCAAGAGGACAGGGGAGTCCGCGAGCAGTACTTC
NA | 14 | TRBD1 | TRBJ2-7 | TRBV6-5 | CASSYKLPGGEQYF | TGTGCCAGCAGTTACAAACTCCCAGGGGGCGAGCAGTACTTC
NA | 14 | NA | TRBJ1-2 | TRBV13 | CASSLVTEGYGYTF | TGTGCCAGCAGCTTAGTGACAGAGGGGTATGGCTACACCTTC
many | 13 | NA | TRBJ2-7 | TRBV10-1 | CASSETFPVEQYF | TGCGCCAGCAGTGAGACATTCCCGGTGGAGCAGTACTTC
few | 13 | NA | TRBJ2-1 | TRBV12-3/TRBV12-4 | CASNSDRLGEQFF | TGTGCCAGCAACTCAGACAGGCTCGGTGAGCAGTTCTTC
few | 16 | NA | TRBJ1-6 | TRBV25-1 | CASSDPAGHANSPLHF | TGTGCCAGCAGTGATCCCGCAGGCCACGCAAATTCACCCCTCCACTTT